A selection of T cell receptor beta chains follows, all from one sample in a study of T cell repertoires in cytomegalovirus infection. One entry per CDR3 protein results from TCRdb running MiXCR on the reads. The sample has approximately 500,000 distinct CDR3 sequences, over 9% seen once; the top ten hold roughly 10%. Sequencing was done on a sample of PBMCs. The receptors derive from a human donor in good health (CMV status not recorded). Some clones in this sample may be carry-over from other donors' samples. The CDR3 runs from the conserved cysteine through the conserved F or W. A D gene is named only where the DNA matches it firmly. Clone size is given for some rows only: seen once, a few or many times, or a class if the clone is expanded.

v_gene: TRBV7-9; d_gene: -; j_gene: TRBJ2-5; abundance: -; CDR3aa: CASSLARRGETQYF; CDR3nt: TGTGCCAGCAGCTTAGCCAGGAGGGGAGAGACCCAGTACTTC
v_gene: TRBV7-9; d_gene: -; j_gene: TRBJ1-6; abundance: many; CDR3aa: CASSLEEDSPLHF; CDR3nt: TGTGCCAGCAGCCTTGAGGAAGATTCACCCCTCCACTTT
v_gene: TRBV20-1; d_gene: -; j_gene: TRBJ1-6; abundance: few; CDR3aa: CSARRGALRNSPLHF; CDR3nt: TGCAGTGCTAGAAGGGGGGCGCTTAGGAATTCACCCCTCCACTTT
v_gene: TRBV7-2; d_gene: -; j_gene: TRBJ2-3; abundance: many; CDR3aa: CASSWSGSSTDTQYF; CDR3nt: TGTGCCAGCAGCTGGAGCGGATCTAGCACAGATACGCAGTATTTT
v_gene: TRBV7-8; d_gene: TRBD1; j_gene: TRBJ2-3; abundance: many; CDR3aa: CASSLRQGNSGTDTQYF; CDR3nt: TGTGCCAGCAGCCTTAGACAGGGCAATAGTGGCACAGATACGCAGTATTTT
v_gene: TRBV4-2; d_gene: TRBD1; j_gene: TRBJ1-4; abundance: few; CDR3aa: CASSQPDRVDEKLFF; CDR3nt: TGTGCCAGCAGCCAACCCGACAGGGTGGATGAAAAACTGTTTTTT
v_gene: TRBV9; d_gene: TRBD2; j_gene: TRBJ2-1; abundance: many; CDR3aa: CASSVTSGRSSEQFF; CDR3nt: TGTGCCAGCAGCGTAACGAGCGGGAGAAGTAGTGAGCAGTTCTTC
v_gene: TRBV20-1; d_gene: TRBD2; j_gene: TRBJ2-3; abundance: -; CDR3aa: CSVLAGEGTDTQYF; CDR3nt: TGCAGTGTTTTAGCGGGAGAGGGCACAGATACGCAGTATTTT
v_gene: TRBV2; d_gene: -; j_gene: TRBJ1-1; abundance: -; CDR3aa: CARSGEMGNTEAFF; CDR3nt: TGTGCCAGATCCGGGGAAATGGGGAACACTGAAGCTTTCTTT
v_gene: TRBV15; d_gene: TRBD1; j_gene: TRBJ2-2; abundance: -; CDR3aa: CATSRQAGGFTGELFF; CDR3nt: TGTGCCACCAGCAGGCAGGCAGGGGGCTTCACCGGGGAGCTGTTTTTT
v_gene: TRBV10-3; d_gene: -; j_gene: TRBJ1-5; abundance: many; CDR3aa: CAISEYNRRGNQPQHF; CDR3nt: TGTGCCATCAGTGAGTATAATCGACGCGGGAACCAGCCCCAGCATTTT
v_gene: TRBV5-1; d_gene: -; j_gene: TRBJ2-4; abundance: few; CDR3aa: CASSSSFRGRRAKNIQYF; CDR3nt: TGCGCCAGCAGCTCCTCTTTCCGGGGAAGGAGAGCCAAAAACATTCAGTACTTC
v_gene: TRBV28; d_gene: -; j_gene: TRBJ1-2; abundance: many; CDR3aa: CASSFRGRYGYTF; CDR3nt: TGTGCCAGCAGTTTCCGGGGGAGGTATGGCTACACCTTC
v_gene: TRBV19; d_gene: -; j_gene: TRBJ2-5; abundance: many; CDR3aa: CASRREPGGTQYF; CDR3nt: TGTGCCAGTAGACGGGAGCCCGGGGGGACCCAGTACTTC
v_gene: TRBV5-4; d_gene: -; j_gene: TRBJ2-2; abundance: few; CDR3aa: CASSFGLPGELFF; CDR3nt: TGTGCCAGCAGCTTTGGACTACCCGGGGAGCTGTTTTTT
v_gene: TRBV29-1; d_gene: -; j_gene: TRBJ1-1; abundance: few; CDR3aa: CSVERLNTEAFF; CDR3nt: TGCAGCGTTGAGCGTCTGAACACTGAAGCTTTCTTT
v_gene: TRBV2; d_gene: -; j_gene: TRBJ2-7; abundance: many; CDR3aa: CASSEALLRRFNYEQYF; CDR3nt: TGTGCCAGCAGTGAAGCGCTTCTAAGGCGTTTTAACTACGAGCAGTACTTC
v_gene: TRBV20-1; d_gene: TRBD1; j_gene: TRBJ2-2; abundance: -; CDR3aa: CSASSGTGGTGELFF; CDR3nt: TGCAGTGCTAGTTCTGGGACAGGGGGCACCGGGGAGCTGTTTTTT
v_gene: TRBV11-2; d_gene: TRBD1; j_gene: TRBJ2-3; abundance: few; CDR3aa: CASSEHRGPGTQYF; CDR3nt: TGTGCCAGCAGCGAACACAGGGGGCCGGGTACGCAGTATTTT
v_gene: TRBV18; d_gene: TRBD1; j_gene: TRBJ1-5; abundance: many; CDR3aa: CASSLGTARSNQPQHF; CDR3nt: TGTGCCAGCTCACTCGGGACAGCGAGGTCCAATCAGCCCCAGCATTTT
v_gene: TRBV7-2; d_gene: TRBD2; j_gene: TRBJ2-3; abundance: many; CDR3aa: CASSLGGLAGGVSTDTQYF; CDR3nt: TGTGCCAGCAGCTTAGGAGGACTAGCGGGAGGTGTCAGCACAGATACGCAGTATTTT
v_gene: TRBV4-1; d_gene: -; j_gene: TRBJ2-3; abundance: many; CDR3aa: CASSSLIGGGTDTQYF; CDR3nt: TGTGCCAGCAGCAGCCTAATTGGAGGCGGCACAGATACGCAGTATTTT
v_gene: TRBV12-3/TRBV12-4; d_gene: TRBD2; j_gene: TRBJ2-7; abundance: once; CDR3aa: CASSPVGGISYEQYF; CDR3nt: TGTGCCAGCAGCCCTGTCGGGGGGATTTCCTACGAGCAGTACTTC
v_gene: TRBV29-1; d_gene: -; j_gene: TRBJ1-4; abundance: -; CDR3aa: CSVGGETNEKLFF; CDR3nt: TGCAGCGTTGGTGGGGAAACTAATGAAAAACTGTTTTTT
v_gene: TRBV12-3/TRBV12-4; d_gene: -; j_gene: TRBJ1-2; abundance: many; CDR3aa: CASSLMAGSHGYTF; CDR3nt: TGTGCCAGCAGTTTAATGGCAGGGTCTCACGGCTACACCTTC
v_gene: TRBV11-2; d_gene: -; j_gene: TRBJ2-3; abundance: many; CDR3aa: CASSLGGSIPDTQYF; CDR3nt: TGTGCCAGCAGCTTAGGGGGTTCTATACCAGATACGCAGTATTTT
v_gene: TRBV5-4; d_gene: -; j_gene: TRBJ2-3; abundance: many; CDR3aa: CASSLRLGGSTDTQYF; CDR3nt: TGTGCCAGCAGCCTAAGGCTTGGGGGAAGCACAGATACGCAGTATTTT
v_gene: TRBV19; d_gene: -; j_gene: TRBJ2-5; abundance: once; CDR3aa: CASSTSYQETQYF; CDR3nt: TGTGCCAGTAGTACGTCGTACCAAGAGACCCAGTACTTC
v_gene: TRBV12-3/TRBV12-4; d_gene: -; j_gene: TRBJ2-3; abundance: few; CDR3aa: CAAASTDTQYF; CDR3nt: TGTGCCGCCGCTAGCACAGATACGCAGTATTTT
v_gene: TRBV6-1; d_gene: TRBD2; j_gene: TRBJ2-5; abundance: many; CDR3aa: CASSEAWVSVTGGETQYF; CDR3nt: TGTGCCAGCAGTGAAGCTTGGGTTAGCGTTACCGGGGGGGAGACCCAGTACTTC
v_gene: TRBV7-2; d_gene: -; j_gene: TRBJ1-5; abundance: many; CDR3aa: CASSRGAMGNQPQHF; CDR3nt: TGTGCCAGCAGCCGCGGGGCTATGGGCAATCAGCCCCAGCATTTT
v_gene: TRBV7-3; d_gene: TRBD2; j_gene: TRBJ2-5; abundance: many; CDR3aa: CASSLGLAGGGGETQYF; CDR3nt: TGTGCCAGCAGCTTGGGGCTAGCGGGAGGAGGAGGGGAGACCCAGTACTTC
v_gene: TRBV30; d_gene: -; j_gene: TRBJ2-7; abundance: many; CDR3aa: CAWSVPPQTYEQYF; CDR3nt: TGTGCCTGGAGTGTACCCCCACAAACCTACGAGCAGTACTTC
v_gene: TRBV7-3; d_gene: TRBD1; j_gene: TRBJ2-1; abundance: medium-sized; CDR3aa: CASSLRQGTYNEQFF; CDR3nt: TGTGCCAGCAGCTTAAGACAGGGAACCTACAATGAGCAGTTCTTC
v_gene: TRBV4-1; d_gene: -; j_gene: TRBJ1-2; abundance: many; CDR3aa: CASSQFFTGSSNYGYTF; CDR3nt: TGCGCCAGCAGCCAATTTTTTACCGGGTCTTCTAACTATGGCTACACCTTC
v_gene: TRBV7-3; d_gene: TRBD1; j_gene: TRBJ1-1; abundance: many; CDR3aa: CASSSTDRVTEAFF; CDR3nt: TGTGCCAGCAGCTCGACCGACAGGGTAACTGAAGCTTTCTTT
v_gene: TRBV5-1; d_gene: TRBD2; j_gene: TRBJ2-7; abundance: few; CDR3aa: CASSLAGGEYDEQYF; CDR3nt: TGCGCCAGCAGCTTGGCCGGGGGGGAGTACGACGAGCAGTACTTC
v_gene: TRBV12-3/TRBV12-4; d_gene: -; j_gene: TRBJ1-1; abundance: many; CDR3aa: CASSLAVSAAGTEAFF; CDR3nt: TGTGCCAGCAGTTTAGCGGTCTCGGCCGCCGGGACTGAAGCTTTCTTT
v_gene: TRBV4-2; d_gene: TRBD2; j_gene: TRBJ2-3; abundance: many; CDR3aa: CASSRGLASTFYTDTQYF; CDR3nt: TGTGCCAGCAGCCGCGGACTAGCCTCTACTTTCTACACAGATACGCAGTATTTT
v_gene: TRBV7-9; d_gene: -; j_gene: TRBJ1-2; abundance: many; CDR3aa: CASRSRDYGYTF; CDR3nt: TGTGCCTCAAGGAGCAGGGACTATGGCTACACCTTC
v_gene: TRBV9; d_gene: -; j_gene: TRBJ2-6; abundance: many; CDR3aa: CASSVRGANVLTF; CDR3nt: TGTGCCAGCAGCGTACGTGGGGCCAACGTCCTGACTTTC
v_gene: TRBV7-2; d_gene: TRBD2; j_gene: TRBJ2-3; abundance: many; CDR3aa: CASSLVGLAGADTQYF; CDR3nt: TGTGCCAGCAGCTTAGTTGGACTAGCGGGAGCAGATACGCAGTATTTT
v_gene: TRBV7-8; d_gene: -; j_gene: TRBJ2-5; abundance: many; CDR3aa: CASSPQARGGETQYF; CDR3nt: TGTGCCAGCAGCCCTCAAGCGAGAGGTGGGGAGACCCAGTACTTC
v_gene: TRBV7-9; d_gene: -; j_gene: TRBJ1-1; abundance: many; CDR3aa: CASSLEIGGTEAFF; CDR3nt: TGTGCCAGCAGCTTAGAGATAGGGGGCACTGAAGCTTTCTTT
v_gene: TRBV19; d_gene: TRBD2; j_gene: TRBJ2-7; abundance: many; CDR3aa: CASRPGQLAGGPKYF; CDR3nt: TGTGCCAGCCGGCCGGGGCAACTAGCGGGAGGGCCGAAGTACTTC
v_gene: TRBV5-6; d_gene: TRBD1; j_gene: TRBJ1-5; abundance: many; CDR3aa: CASSLAGGLGSNQPQHF; CDR3nt: TGTGCCAGCAGCTTGGCAGGGGGCTTAGGGAGCAATCAGCCCCAGCATTTT
v_gene: TRBV6-4; d_gene: TRBD2; j_gene: TRBJ2-3; abundance: -; CDR3aa: CASSDPRTSGNRSDTDTQYF; CDR3nt: TGTGCCAGCAGTGACCCCCGGACTAGCGGGAACCGCTCCGACACAGATACGCAGTATTTT
v_gene: TRBV5-5; d_gene: -; j_gene: TRBJ2-2; abundance: many; CDR3aa: CASSLWSANTGELFF; CDR3nt: TGTGCCAGCAGCTTGTGGTCAGCGAACACCGGGGAGCTGTTTTTT
v_gene: TRBV19; d_gene: -; j_gene: TRBJ1-6; abundance: few; CDR3aa: CASSITGGYGPSPLHF; CDR3nt: TGTGCCAGTAGTATTACCGGGGGATATGGCCCTTCACCCCTCCACTTT
v_gene: TRBV6-5; d_gene: -; j_gene: TRBJ2-2; abundance: few; CDR3aa: CASNPGGFTGELFF; CDR3nt: TGTGCCAGCAACCCTGGGGGGTTCACCGGGGAGCTGTTTTTT
v_gene: TRBV12-3/TRBV12-4; d_gene: -; j_gene: TRBJ2-1; abundance: many; CDR3aa: CASSLSGGEQFF; CDR3nt: TGTGCCAGCAGTTTAAGTGGGGGTGAGCAGTTCTTC
v_gene: TRBV20-1; d_gene: TRBD2; j_gene: TRBJ2-7; abundance: -; CDR3aa: CSASPLAGVLLSGEQYF; CDR3nt: TGCAGTGCTAGCCCCCTAGCGGGAGTCTTGCTATCCGGAGAGCAGTACTTC
v_gene: TRBV12-3/TRBV12-4; d_gene: TRBD1; j_gene: TRBJ2-7; abundance: many; CDR3aa: CASSLGRTGIYEQYF; CDR3nt: TGTGCCAGCAGTTTAGGTAGGACAGGGATATACGAGCAGTACTTC
v_gene: TRBV11-1; d_gene: -; j_gene: TRBJ2-5; abundance: few; CDR3aa: CASSSLWSETQYF; CDR3nt: TGTGCCAGCAGCTCCCTGTGGTCGGAGACCCAGTACTTC